The TCR beta chain under discussion was sequenced for a study of beta chain features in type 1 diabetes. Germline loops: CDR1 KGHSH, CDR2 LQKENI. The CDR3 spans 17 residues. Study results and limitations: It was not settled here whether HLA type affects TCRB rearrangement. Insertions were fewer and deletions more numerous at VDJ junctions in type 1 diabetes patients. All four CD4+ subsets of Type 1 diabetes patients contained TCRB CDR3s that were moderately but significantly shorter.

Each of the CD4+ naive, central memory, regulatory and stem cell-like memory populations was sorted via CD45RO/CCR7/CD25/CD127/CD95/CD27. On this clone itself: As yet, its antigen is unknown. Compared with germline, one end of the junction differs, possibly owing to a read error.

Since all of the isolated RNA was reverse transcribed, expressed TCRB transcripts were what got sequenced. The repertoire was sequenced with immunoSEQ multiplex PCR; TCRdb's copy has only in-frame clones and lacks some. The data contain some 70,000 clones, 49% of them singletons. The sample comprised central memory CD4+ T cells from blood. The receptor was isolated from a man aged 25 to 40 with type 1 diabetes. This chain joins TRBV18 and TRBJ2-4; the match to TRBD2 covers 8 bases. This chain's CDR3 is CASSPPSGGIAKNIQYF. CDR3 nucleotide sequence: TGTGCCAGCTCCCCACCCAGCGGGGGTATAGCCAAAAACATTCAGTACTTC.